Here is one T cell receptor (beta chain) with its context. Its cognate antigen is unknown. Primers: 60 Vbeta forward and 13 Jbeta reverse. The data were produced by immunoSEQ multiplex PCR, yet TCRdb's version contains in-frame clones alone and is incomplete. The sample yields around 150,000 clones, around 72% seen once. The sample originates from a study of cytomegalovirus exposure and HLA in healthy donors. Study-level points and caveats: When analyzed later, a missense DCLRE1C variant was found to be linked to TCR beta V- and J-gene trimming. A highly shared variant cluster was judged a likely technical artifact.

V was pared by 1 base and J by 12 bases, with 13 bases between. Germline assignment: CDR1 GTSNPN and CDR2 SVGIG (reference sequence). The CDR3 loop spans 12 amino acids. Sample: PBMCs. This sequence joins TRBV30 and TRBJ2-1; no firm D call. The origin of this receptor is a man aged 35 to 55 in good health and CMV-seronegative. CDR3 region: CAWSDSSYRQFF. The CDR3 DNA follows: TGTGCCTGGAGTGACTCGAGCTACCGGCAGTTCTTC.